This T cell receptor beta chain was captured in a study of blood T cell repertoires in COVID-19. For the study at large: Whether acute or convalescent, the COVID-19 samples came from the United States, Italy and Spain. Sources were T cells, B-cell-depleted T cells, or PBMCs; the material itself was cDNA or gDNA.

Per the original methods: Reference gene primer amplification gave estimated nucleated cell counts. Clones were sequenced by immunoSEQ multiplex PCR, and TCRdb holds only the in-frame ones, with some missing. V and J calls plus clone size are reproduced from that table; the DNA served to infer D and trimming. Of about 250,000 clones listed, about nine tenths are singletons. Cohorts were assigned according to the clinical history that participants reported. CDR1 is SGHTA and CDR2 is FQGNSA in the germline V gene. The V segment lost 5 bases and the J segment 0 bases; nucleotides outside the gene matches: 6. This CDR3 is built from 15 residues.

The sequence was collected from a man in his forties who had recovered from COVID-19. The J gene is TRBJ2-5, the V gene TRBV7-2; 7 positions agree with TRBD1. The sequencing input was PBMCs or T cells enriched from blood (not recorded which). The CDR3 sequence is CASSPQGQYQETQYF. The CDR3 DNA sequence: TGTGCCAGCAGCCCACAGGGGCAGTACCAAGAGACCCAGTACTTC.